This section outlines one TCR beta chain sequence together with its context. Described treatment: 15 to 20 received Ad26.COV2.S at low or high dose, single or two shots; five or six received placebo; per-sample allocation not given. Following the first vaccine or placebo injection, samples were taken on day 63. An Ad26 vector expressing Wuhan-strain SARS-CoV-2 spike constituted the vaccine. The record originates from a study of Ad26.COV2.S vaccination and SARS-CoV-2 variants. Using immunoSEQ multiplex PCR, the repertoire was profiled, and TCRdb retains in-frame clones only, with some absent. Here the sample spans 450,000 to 550,000 clones, roughly nine tenths being singletons. Germline CDR1 reads MNHEY; CDR2 reads SVGAGI. CDR3 size: 14 residues. Trimming stripped 2 bases from V and 3 bases from J, with 10 bases between.

Sequencing used peripheral blood, obtained in a trial of Ad26.COV2.S vaccine versus placebo. The rearrangement links TRBV6-5 to TRBJ1-2, with D possibly being TRBD1 (5 bases). This TCR came from a person between 18 and 59 years old who received the Ad26.COV2.S COVID-19 vaccine or a placebo. The DNA of the CDR3 is TGTGCCAGCAGTTACCTTGTACAGGACTATGGCTACACCTTC. Its protein product is CASSYLVQDYGYTF.